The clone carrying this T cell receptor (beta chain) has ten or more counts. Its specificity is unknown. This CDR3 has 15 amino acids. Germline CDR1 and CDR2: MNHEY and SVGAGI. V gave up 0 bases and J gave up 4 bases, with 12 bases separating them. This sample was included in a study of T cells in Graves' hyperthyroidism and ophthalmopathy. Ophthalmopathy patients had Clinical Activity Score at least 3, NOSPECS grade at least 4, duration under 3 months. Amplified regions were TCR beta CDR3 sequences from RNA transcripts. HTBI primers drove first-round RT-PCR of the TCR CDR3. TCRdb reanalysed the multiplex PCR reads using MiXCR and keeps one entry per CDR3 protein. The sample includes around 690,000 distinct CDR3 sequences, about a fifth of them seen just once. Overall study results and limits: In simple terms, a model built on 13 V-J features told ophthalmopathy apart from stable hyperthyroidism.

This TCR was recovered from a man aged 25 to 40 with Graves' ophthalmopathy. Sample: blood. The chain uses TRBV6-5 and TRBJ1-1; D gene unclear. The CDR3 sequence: CASSYSERSGTEAFF. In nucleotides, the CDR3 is TGTGCCAGCAGTTACTCAGAGAGGTCAGGCACTGAAGCTTTCTTT.